What follows is one T cell receptor beta chain and its context. Its antigen specificity is not known. No much larger clone exists at a distance of one base, and base qualities are not known. V sheds 3 bases and J sheds 6 bases, leaving 16 bases between their ends. CDR1 SGHRS and CDR2 YFSETQ were looked up in the germline V gene. There are 15 amino acids in the CDR3, from cysteine to phenylalanine inclusive. CDR3 DNA only is kept here, 45 bases in frame from base 1. This entry is derived from a study of chemoradiotherapy in HPV16-positive cancers (dated 2022 in TCRdb). Looking at the study overall: Candidate HPV-specific T-cell clones and common TCR motifs were defined through functional T-cell assays on cells from a couple of HPV16-positive patients. The study asked whether T-cell immunity to the HPV oncoproteins E6 and E7 changes during chemoradiotherapy and whether this immunity affects survival. The candidate HPV-specific TCRs and motifs were then tracked in TCR repertoires from about 93 patients with HPV-related cancers. The full study reports these points: Expansion of candidate HPV-specific clones and E7-related TCR motifs was observed in the tumor microenvironment during treatment, whereas no such expansion was observed for non-HPV-specific T cells. The functional definition of HPV-specific T cells came from only a couple of HPV16-positive patients, and the survival association was reported for HPV16-positive patients. In HPV16-positive patients, expansion of HPV-responsive T cells during chemoradiotherapy was found to be associated with improved recurrence-free survival.

The library relied on the immunoSEQ multiplex PCR assay. TCRdb mirrors the immuneACCESS table, restricted to in-frame sequences. Some clones are absent from its copies; in checked studies, under half trace to an unresolved V gene, and the reason for the others is unknown. In all, the sample holds around 4,600 clones, and more than 65% of those were seen once. Together, the top ten hold roughly a sixth of the sample. Repertoires were sampled multiple times during chemoradiotherapy, which allowed clonal expansion in the tumor microenvironment to be followed. The rearrangement combines TRBV5-1 with TRBJ2-1, with a tentative D call of TRBD1 or TRBD2, each matching 6 bases. The sequence was collected from a human donor with HPV-associated anogenital cancer. This specimen was tumor tissue, taken from a patient who underwent chemoradiotherapy. For the CDR3, the sequence is CASSWGPSGGNEQFF. The bases read TGCGCCAGCAGCTGGGGGCCTTCCGGGGGCAATGAGCAGTTCTTC.